This TCR beta chain comes out of a study of T cell changes during pregnancy in multiple sclerosis (dated 2019 in TCRdb). Study-level background: The study examined how the T cell repertoire changed over the course of pregnancy in women with multiple sclerosis.

CDR1 SGHRS and CDR2 YFSETQ were looked up in the germline V gene. The CDR3 goes from the cysteine to the phenylalanine over 16 residues. Only the CDR3 DNA is retained, 48 bases long and in frame from the first base. V is cut by 4 bases and J by 0 bases, and the space between the germline ends is 16 bases. With regard to this clone: Its antigen remains unidentified. The sample holds no much larger clone one base away, and base qualities are not on file.

The library came from the immunoSEQ multiplex PCR assay. The table was pulled from immuneACCESS by TCRdb, which kept in-frame rearrangements only. Such tables lose some clones; where checked, under half of the loss comes from unresolved V genes, and the rest has no known cause. The sample profile shows 65,000 to 85,000 clones; 94% of them were found once. The top ten hold about 1% of the sample. Material: peripheral blood, obtained in the second trimester of pregnancy. This TCR derives from a female donor in good health, enrolled as a control in a pregnancy study. In this chain, TRBV5-1 is recombined with TRBJ1-1; TRBD1 might be the D gene, on 6 matching bases. The CDR3 protein sequence reads: CASSLLGGLVNTEAFF. The bases are TGCGCCAGCAGCCTCCTGGGGGGGCTGGTGAACACTGAAGCTTTCTTT.